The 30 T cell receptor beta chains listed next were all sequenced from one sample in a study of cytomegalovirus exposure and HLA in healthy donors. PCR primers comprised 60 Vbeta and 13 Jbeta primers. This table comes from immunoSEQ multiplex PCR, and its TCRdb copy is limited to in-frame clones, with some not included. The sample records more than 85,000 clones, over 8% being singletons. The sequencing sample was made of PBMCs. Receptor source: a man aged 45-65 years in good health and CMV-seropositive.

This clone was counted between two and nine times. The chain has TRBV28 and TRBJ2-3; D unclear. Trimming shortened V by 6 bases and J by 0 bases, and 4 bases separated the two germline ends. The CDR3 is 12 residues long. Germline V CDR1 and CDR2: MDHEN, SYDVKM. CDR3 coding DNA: TGTGCCAGCAGCGGGAGCACAGATACGCAGTATTTT. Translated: CASSGSTDTQYF.

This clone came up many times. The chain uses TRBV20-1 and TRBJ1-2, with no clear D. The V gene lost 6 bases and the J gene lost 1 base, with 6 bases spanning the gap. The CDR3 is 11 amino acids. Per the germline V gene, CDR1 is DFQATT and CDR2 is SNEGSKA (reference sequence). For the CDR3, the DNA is TGCAGTGCCTCAGTTAACTATGGCTACACCTTC. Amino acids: CSASVNYGYTF.

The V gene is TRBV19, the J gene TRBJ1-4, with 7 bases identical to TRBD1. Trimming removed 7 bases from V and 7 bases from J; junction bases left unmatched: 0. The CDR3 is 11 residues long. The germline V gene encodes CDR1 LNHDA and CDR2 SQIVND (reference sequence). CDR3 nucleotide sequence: TGTGCCAGTAACAGGGGTGAAAAACTGTTTTTT. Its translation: CASNRGEKLFF.

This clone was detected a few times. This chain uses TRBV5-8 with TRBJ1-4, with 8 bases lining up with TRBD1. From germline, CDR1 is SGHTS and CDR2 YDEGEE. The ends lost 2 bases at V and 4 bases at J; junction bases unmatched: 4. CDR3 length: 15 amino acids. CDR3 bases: TGTGCCAGCAGCTTTATGACAGGGGTTAATGAAAAACTGTTTTTT. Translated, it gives CASSFMTGVNEKLFF.

CDR3: CASGQAANYGYTF. The CDR3 region has the DNA TGTGCCAGTGGACAGGCTGCTAACTATGGCTACACCTTC. V gene TRBV19 combines with J gene TRBJ1-2, with 7 bases fitting TRBD1. This CDR3 spans 13 amino acids. Germline V CDR1 and CDR2: LNHDA, SQIVND (reference sequence). V dropped 8 bases and J dropped 0; count of bases not matched to a gene: 3.

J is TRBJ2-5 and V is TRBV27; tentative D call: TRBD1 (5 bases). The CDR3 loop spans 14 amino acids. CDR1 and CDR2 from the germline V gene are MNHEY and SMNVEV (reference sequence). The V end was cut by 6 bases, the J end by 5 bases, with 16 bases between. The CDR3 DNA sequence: TGTGCCAGCAGGCCAACGGGCAGGGCCGAGACCCAGTACTTC. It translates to CASRPTGRAETQYF.

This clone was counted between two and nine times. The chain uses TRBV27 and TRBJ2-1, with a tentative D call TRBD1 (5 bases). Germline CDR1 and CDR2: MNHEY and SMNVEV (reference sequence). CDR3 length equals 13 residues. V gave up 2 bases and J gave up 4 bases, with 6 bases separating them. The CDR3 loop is CASSLDSYNEQFF. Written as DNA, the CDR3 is TGTGCCAGCAGTTTAGACAGTTACAATGAGCAGTTCTTC.

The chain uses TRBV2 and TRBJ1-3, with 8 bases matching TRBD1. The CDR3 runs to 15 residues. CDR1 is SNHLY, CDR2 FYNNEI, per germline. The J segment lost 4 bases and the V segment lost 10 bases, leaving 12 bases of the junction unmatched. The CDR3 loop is CATLTPQGEGNTIYF. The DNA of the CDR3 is TGTGCCACCCTCACCCCACAGGGGGAAGGAAACACCATATATTTT.

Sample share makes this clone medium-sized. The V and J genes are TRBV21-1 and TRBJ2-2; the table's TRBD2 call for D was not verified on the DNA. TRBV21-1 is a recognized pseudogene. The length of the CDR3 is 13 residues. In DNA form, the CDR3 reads TGTGCCAGCAGCAGCGGTCTCACCGGGGAGCTGTTTTTT. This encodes CASSSGLTGELFF.

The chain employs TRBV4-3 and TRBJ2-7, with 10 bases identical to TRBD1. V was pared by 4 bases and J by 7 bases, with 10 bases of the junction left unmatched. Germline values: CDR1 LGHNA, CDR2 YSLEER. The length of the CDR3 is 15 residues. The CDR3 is CASSRGTGDIGEQYF. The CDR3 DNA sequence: TGCGCCAGCAGCCGGGGGACAGGGGACATAGGTGAGCAGTACTTC.

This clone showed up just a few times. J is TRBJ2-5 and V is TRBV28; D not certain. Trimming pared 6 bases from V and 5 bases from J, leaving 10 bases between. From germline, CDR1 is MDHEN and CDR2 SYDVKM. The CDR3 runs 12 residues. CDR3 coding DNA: TGTGCCAGCAGAACACCTAGTGAGACCCAGTACTTC. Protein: CASRTPSETQYF.

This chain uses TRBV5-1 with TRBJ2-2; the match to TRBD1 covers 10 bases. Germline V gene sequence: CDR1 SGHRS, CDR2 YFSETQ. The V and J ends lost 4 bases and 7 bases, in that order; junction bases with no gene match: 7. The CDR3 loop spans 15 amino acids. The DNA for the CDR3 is TGCGCCAGCAGCCTCGGACAGGGGGGGATCGGGGAGCTGTTTTTT. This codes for CASSLGQGGIGELFF.

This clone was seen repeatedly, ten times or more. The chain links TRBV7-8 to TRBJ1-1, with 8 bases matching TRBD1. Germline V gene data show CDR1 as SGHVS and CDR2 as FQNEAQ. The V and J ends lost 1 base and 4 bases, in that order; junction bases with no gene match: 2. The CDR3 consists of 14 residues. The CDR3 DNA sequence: TGTGCCAGCAGCTTAGGACAGGGGAGCACTGAAGCTTTCTTT. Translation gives CASSLGQGSTEAFF. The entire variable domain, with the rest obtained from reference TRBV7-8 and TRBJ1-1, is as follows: GAGVSQSPRYKVAKRGQDVALRCDPISGHVSLFWYQQALGQGPEFLTYFQNEAQLDKSGLPSDRFFAERPEGSVSTLKIQRTQQEDSAVYLCASSLGQGSTEAFFGQGTRLTVV.

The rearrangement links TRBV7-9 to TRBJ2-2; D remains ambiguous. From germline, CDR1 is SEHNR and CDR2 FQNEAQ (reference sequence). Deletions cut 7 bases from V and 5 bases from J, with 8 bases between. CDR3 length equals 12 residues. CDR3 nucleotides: TGTGCCAGCATGAGAATAACCGGGGAGCTGTTTTTT. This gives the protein CASMRITGELFF.

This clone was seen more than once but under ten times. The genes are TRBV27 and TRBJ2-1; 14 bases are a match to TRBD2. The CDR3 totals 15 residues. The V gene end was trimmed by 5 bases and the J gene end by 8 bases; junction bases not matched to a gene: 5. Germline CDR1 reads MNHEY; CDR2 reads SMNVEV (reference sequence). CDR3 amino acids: CASSLGLAGVHEQFF. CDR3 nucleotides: TGTGCCAGCAGTCTGGGACTAGCGGGAGTCCATGAGCAGTTCTTC.

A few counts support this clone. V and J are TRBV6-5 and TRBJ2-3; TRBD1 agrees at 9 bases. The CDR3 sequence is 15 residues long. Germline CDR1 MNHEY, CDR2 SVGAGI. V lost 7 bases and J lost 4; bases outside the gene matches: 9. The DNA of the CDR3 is TGTGCCAGCAAAGGCCGGACAGGGGCACCAGATACGCAGTATTTT. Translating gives CASKGRTGAPDTQYF.

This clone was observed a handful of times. CDR3 coding DNA: TGCGCCAGCAGCATAGAAGGGACTAGCGGAGTTTACAATGAGCAGTTCTTC. Translated, it gives CASSIEGTSGVYNEQFF. The chain links TRBV4-1 to TRBJ2-1, with 11 bases fitting TRBD2. The V gene's germline CDR1 is MGHRA and CDR2 YSYEKL. This CDR3 is 17 amino acids long. V dropped 5 bases and J dropped 4; count of bases not matched to a gene: 10.

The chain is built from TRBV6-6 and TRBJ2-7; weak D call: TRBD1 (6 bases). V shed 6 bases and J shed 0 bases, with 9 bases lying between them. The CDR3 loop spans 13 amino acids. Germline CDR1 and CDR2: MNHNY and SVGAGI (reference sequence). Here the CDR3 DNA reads TGTGCCAGCAGCACAGGGCCCTCCTACGAGCAGTACTTC. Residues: CASSTGPSYEQYF.

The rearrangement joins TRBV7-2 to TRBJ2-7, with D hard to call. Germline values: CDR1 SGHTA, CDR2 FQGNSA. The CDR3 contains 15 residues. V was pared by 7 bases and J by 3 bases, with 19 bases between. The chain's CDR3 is CASMRAASVLYEQYF. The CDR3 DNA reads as TGTGCCAGCATGCGTGCGGCCTCGGTCCTCTACGAGCAGTACTTC.

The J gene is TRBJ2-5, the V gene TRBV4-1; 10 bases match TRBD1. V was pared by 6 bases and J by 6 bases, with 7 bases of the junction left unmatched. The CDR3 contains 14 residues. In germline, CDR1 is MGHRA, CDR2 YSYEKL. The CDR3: CASRRGTGEQTQYF. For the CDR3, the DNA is TGCGCCAGCAGGCGTGGGACAGGGGAGCAGACCCAGTACTTC.

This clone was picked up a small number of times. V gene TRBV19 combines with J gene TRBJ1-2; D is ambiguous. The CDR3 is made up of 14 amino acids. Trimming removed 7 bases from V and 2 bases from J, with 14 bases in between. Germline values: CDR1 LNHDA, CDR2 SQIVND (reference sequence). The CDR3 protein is CASTQYSGNYGYTF. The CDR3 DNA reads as TGTGCCAGTACTCAATACTCGGGGAACTATGGCTACACCTTC.

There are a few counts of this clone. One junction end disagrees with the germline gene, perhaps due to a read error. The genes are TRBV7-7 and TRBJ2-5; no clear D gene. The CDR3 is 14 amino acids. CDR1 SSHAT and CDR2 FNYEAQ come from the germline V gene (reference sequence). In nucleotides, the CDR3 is TGTGCTAGCAGCTTATCCGGTTATGCAGAGACCCAGTACTTC. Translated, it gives CASSLSGYAETQYF.

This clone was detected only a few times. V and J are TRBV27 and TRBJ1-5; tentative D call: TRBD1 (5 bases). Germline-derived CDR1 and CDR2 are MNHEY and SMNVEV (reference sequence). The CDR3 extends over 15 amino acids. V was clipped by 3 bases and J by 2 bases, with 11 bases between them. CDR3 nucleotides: TGTGCCAGCAGTTTCCGCAGGGTAGGCAATCAGCCCCAGCATTTT. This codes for CASSFRRVGNQPQHF.

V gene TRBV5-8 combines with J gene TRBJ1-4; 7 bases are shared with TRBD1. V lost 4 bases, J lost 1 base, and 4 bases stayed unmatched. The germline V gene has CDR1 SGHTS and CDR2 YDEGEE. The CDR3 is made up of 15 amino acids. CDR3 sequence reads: CASSQQGRTNEKLFF. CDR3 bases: TGTGCCAGCAGCCAACAGGGGAGAACTAATGAAAAACTGTTTTTT. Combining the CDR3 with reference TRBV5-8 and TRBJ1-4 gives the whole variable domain EAGVTQSPTHLIKTRGQQATLRCSPISGHTSVYWYQQALGLGLQFLLWYDEGEERNRGNFPPRFSGRQFPNYSSELNVNALELEDSALYLCASSQQGRTNEKLFFGSGTQLSVL.

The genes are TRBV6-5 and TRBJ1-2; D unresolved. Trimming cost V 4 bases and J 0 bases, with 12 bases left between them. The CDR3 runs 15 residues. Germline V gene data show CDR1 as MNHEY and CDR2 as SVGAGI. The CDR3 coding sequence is TGTGCCAGCAGTTGGGCGACGGGGACTAACTATGGCTACACCTTC. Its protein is CASSWATGTNYGYTF.

The CDR3 coding sequence is TGTGCCAGCAGGACTAGCGGGAGTACTTACGAGCAGTACTTC. It codes for CASRTSGSTYEQYF. The chain carries TRBV28 and TRBJ2-7; TRBD2 agrees at 12 bases. With 6 bases clipped from V and 4 bases from J, the junction kept 4 bases outside the gene matches. Germline CDR1 is MDHEN and CDR2 is SYDVKM. The CDR3 totals 14 residues.

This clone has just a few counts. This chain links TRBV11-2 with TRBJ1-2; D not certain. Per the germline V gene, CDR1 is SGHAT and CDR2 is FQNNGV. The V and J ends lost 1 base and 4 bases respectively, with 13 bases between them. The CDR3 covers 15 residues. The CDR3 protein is CASSLGAESSYGYTF. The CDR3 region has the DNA TGTGCCAGCAGCTTAGGGGCAGAAAGCTCCTATGGCTACACCTTC.

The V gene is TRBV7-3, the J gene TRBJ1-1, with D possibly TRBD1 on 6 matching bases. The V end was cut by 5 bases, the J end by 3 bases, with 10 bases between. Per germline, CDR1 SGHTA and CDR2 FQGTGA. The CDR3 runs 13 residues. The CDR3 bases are TGTGCCAGCAGCGTTGACAGGTACACTGAAGCTTTCTTT. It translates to CASSVDRYTEAFF.

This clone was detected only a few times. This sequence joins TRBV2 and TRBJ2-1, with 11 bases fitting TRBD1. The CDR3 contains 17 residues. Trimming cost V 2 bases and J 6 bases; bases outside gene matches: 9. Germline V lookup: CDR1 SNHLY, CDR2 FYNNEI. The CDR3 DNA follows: TGTGCCAGCAGTGAAACGGTGGGACAGGGGGTAGTCAATGAGCAGTTCTTC. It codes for CASSETVGQGVVNEQFF.

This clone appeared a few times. The CDR3 spells CASSPGEHTNQPQHF. In DNA, the CDR3 is TGCGCCAGCAGCCCAGGGGAGCATACCAATCAGCCCCAGCATTTT. V and J are TRBV4-1 and TRBJ1-5; D is possibly TRBD1 (6 bases). CDR3 length: 15 residues. The germline gives CDR1 MGHRA, CDR2 YSYEKL. Trimming shortened V by 4 bases and J by 3 bases, and 13 bases separated the two germline ends.